This T cell receptor (beta chain) was sequenced in a study of cytomegalovirus exposure and HLA in healthy donors. Whole-study findings and limits: Later on, an analysis showed TCR association rates differing by HLA locus, with DRB1 the most and HLA-C the fewest. Analysis performed later showed TCR beta chains linked to HLA being more clonally expanded than equally common others. Association of approximately 16,000 TCR beta sequences with HLA alleles was found at 0.05 false discovery rate in a later analysis. Analyses of presence/absence relied on an assumption of roughly uniform sequencing depth across donors.

CDR1 SNHLY and CDR2 FYNNEI come from the germline V gene. The trim removed 8 bases at V and 3 bases at J, leaving 1 base unmatched. The CDR3 covers 12 residues. PCR primers comprised 60 Vbeta and 13 Jbeta primers. TCRdb's copy holds only in-frame clones and misses some; the assay was immunoSEQ multiplex PCR. The sample has some 170,000 clones; 72% are singletons. About this clone: Its antigen is unknown.

The sequence was obtained from a human donor in good health. The sequenced sample was PBMCs. The rearrangement links TRBV2 to TRBJ1-5; TRBD1 aligns across 7 bases. CDR3 loop: CASDRDNQPQHF. CDR3 coding DNA: TGTGCCAGCGACAGGGACAATCAGCCCCAGCATTTT.